One and the same sample provided the 2 T cell receptor beta chains below, sequenced in a study of CD8 T cells in ankylosing spondylitis. General study points: One TCR beta motif, made up of roughly eight highly homologous variants, appeared characteristic of ankylosing spondylitis blood.

A single record per CDR3 protein comes from TCRdb applying MiXCR to the 5' RACE reads. The data hold 450,000 to 550,000 distinct CDR3 sequences, with about 5.7% observed a single time. No cognate antigen is known for these TCRs. Material for sequencing was blood, either unsorted or a sorted T cell fraction (not recorded which). The receptor source for this set is a male donor with ankylosing spondylitis.

This clonotype was picked up many times. The chain uses TRBV15 and TRBJ1-2; D unclear. This CDR3 contains 13 residues. Trimming removed 3 bases from V and 1 base from J, with 6 bases in between. Germline loops: CDR1 LNHNV, CDR2 YYDKDF (reference sequence). The CDR3 loop reads CATSRDLNYGYTF. CDR3 nucleotides: TGTGCCACCAGCAGGGATCTTAACTATGGCTACACCTTC.

This clonotype was detected many times. This rearrangement joins TRBV28 to TRBJ2-4; D remains ambiguous. CDR3 length: 16 residues. The V end lost 5 bases, the J end lost 0 bases, and 14 bases lay between the germline ends. Germline V CDR1 and CDR2: MDHEN, SYDVKM. The DNA for the CDR3 is TGTGCCAGCAGTCCCTTTAGAGGCAGAGCCAAAAACATTCAGTACTTC. It translates to CASSPFRGRAKNIQYF.